A single sample gave rise to the 5 T cell receptor beta chains below, sequenced in a study of tumor and adjacent non-tumor tissue in lung cancer. This sample's RNA came from whole unsorted tissue. A modified ARM-PCR protocol with three rounds of nested PCR amplified TCRbeta. TCRdb passed the multiplex PCR reads through MiXCR, listing each CDR3 protein once. The table shows under 95,000 distinct CDR3 sequences, with around two thirds occurring only once. The sequenced material came from lung tumor tissue. The receptors were sampled from a man aged 65 to 79 with non-small cell lung cancer.

This clonotype is medium-sized in the sample. The V gene is TRBV11-2, the J gene TRBJ2-7; D not resolved. This CDR3 is built from 16 residues. V was trimmed by 1 base and J by 3 bases, leaving 16 bases between them. Germline CDR1 SGHAT, CDR2 FQNNGV. The CDR3 DNA is TGTGCCAGCAGCTTAGTAAGTTTTTCTCTGGGCTACGAGCAGTACTTC. Encoded protein: CASSLVSFSLGYEQYF.

In the case of this clonotype: A read error may produce the germline difference seen at one junction end. This chain uses TRBV6-6 with TRBJ2-6; D gene ambiguous. The CDR3 consists of 15 residues. Germline V lookup: CDR1 MNHNY, CDR2 SVGAGI (reference sequence). The CDR3 sequence is CASSLTSSVAKVLTF. CDR3 sequence (DNA): TGTGCCAGCAGTCTAACAAGCTCTGTGGCCAAGGTCCTGACTTTC.

This clonotype was detected a few times. This may be a read error, as it is one base from a much larger clone. V gene TRBV6-5 combines with J gene TRBJ2-1; TRBD2 matches at 13 bases. The length of the CDR3 is 16 residues. The J segment lost 12 bases and the V segment lost 6 bases, leaving 14 bases of the junction unmatched. CDR1 and CDR2 from the germline V gene are MNHEY and SVGAGI. This CDR3 is CASSKKGLAGIRVQFF. In DNA form, the CDR3 reads TGTGCCAGCAGCAAAAAGGGACTAGCGGGAATTCGTGTGCAGTTCTTC.

This clonotype was counted many times. The V call is TRBV30, the J call TRBJ1-6; no definite D call. The CDR3 has 13 amino acids. V was cut by 3 bases and J by 4 bases, with 7 bases left in between. CDR1 is GTSNPN, CDR2 SVGIG, per germline (reference sequence). CDR3 DNA sequence: TGTGCCTGGAGCCCGGGGTATAATTCACCCCTCCACTTT. It translates to CAWSPGYNSPLHF.

Details on this clonotype: This likely comes from a read error, as the CDR3 has no conserved phenylalanine or tryptophan at its end. This sequence joins TRBV10-3 and TRBJ1-1; TRBD1 matches 10 bases. This CDR3 region has 14 residues. Per germline, CDR1 ENHRY and CDR2 SYGVKD. The CDR3 coding sequence is TGTGCTATCAGGAAGGACAGGGGGTATACCGAAGCTTTCTAT. It specifies CAIRKDRGYTEAFY.